Each of the 28 T cell receptor beta chains below was sequenced from the same sample in a study of T cell changes during pregnancy in multiple sclerosis. TCRdb keeps only in-frame clones here, not all; method: immunoSEQ multiplex PCR. The sample consists of 40,000 to 50,000 clones, roughly 87% of them appearing once. The sequencing used CD4+ T cells from peripheral blood mononuclear cells, collected in the first trimester of pregnancy. These receptors were obtained from a female donor with multiple sclerosis, enrolled in a pregnancy study.

The chain employs TRBV6-4 and TRBJ2-3; 7 bases map to TRBD2. The CDR3 spans 18 residues. Germline trimming cut 6 bases from V and 2 bases from J; bases unmatched to any gene: 17. Germline V CDR1 and CDR2: MRHNA, SNTAGT. This CDR3 reads CASRHTLAATSPTDTQYF. The CDR3 DNA reads TGTGCCAGCAGACACACCCTAGCGGCCACTTCTCCCACAGATACGCAGTATTTT.

The chain carries TRBV7-2 and TRBJ2-1; 9 nucleotides line up with TRBD2. CDR3 length: 18 amino acids. J lost 7 bases, V lost 1 base, and 14 bases had no gene match. CDR1 and CDR2 from the germline V gene are SGHTA and FQGNSA. CDR3 DNA sequence: TGTGCCAGCAGCTTAGGGGGTAGCGGGAGTGACTTCTGGAATGAGCAGTTCTTC. It yields the protein CASSLGGSGSDFWNEQFF.

Only one count was recorded for this clone. The V call is TRBV7-9, the J call TRBJ2-7, with D perhaps TRBD2 (6 bases). Germline V gives CDR1 SEHNR, CDR2 FQNEAQ (reference sequence). The V and J ends lost 3 bases and 4 bases respectively, with 19 bases between them. CDR3 length: 16 amino acids. The DNA for the CDR3 is TGTGCCAGCAGCTTGACTAGTGGGACGGATTATTACGAGCAGTACTTC. It translates to CASSLTSGTDYYEQYF. Complete variable domain (other parts from reference TRBV7-9 and TRBJ2-7): DTGVSQNPRHKITKRGQNVTFRCDPISEHNRLYWYRQTLGQGPEFLTYFQNEAQLEKSRLLSDRFSAERPKGSFSTLEIQRTEQGDSAMYLCASSLTSGTDYYEQYFGPGTRLTVT.

The chain links TRBV7-2 to TRBJ1-2; possible D gene TRBD1, 5 bases. The V end was cut by 1 base, the J end by 3 bases, with 12 bases between. There are 15 residues in the CDR3. Germline V gene sequence: CDR1 SGHTA, CDR2 FQGNSA. The chain's CDR3 is CASSLVPQGDYGYTF. CDR3 in DNA: TGTGCCAGCAGCTTAGTTCCGCAGGGCGACTATGGCTACACCTTC.

The chain carries TRBV11-2 and TRBJ1-1; a possible D gene is TRBD1 (5 bases). V was cut by 5 bases and J by 2 bases, with 12 bases left in between. The CDR3 runs to 14 residues. Germline V gene lookup returns CDR1 SGHAT and CDR2 FQNNGV. The CDR3 DNA follows: TGTGCCAGCAGCCCCCTCGGGACTAACACTGAAGCTTTCTTT. Its protein product is CASSPLGTNTEAFF. The complete variable domain, with remaining parts taken from reference TRBV11-2 and TRBJ1-1, reads EAGVAQSPRYKIIEKRQSVAFWCNPISGHATLYWYQQILGQGPKLLIQFQNNGVVDDSQLPKDRFSAERLKGVDSTLKIQPAKLEDSAVYLCASSPLGTNTEAFFGQGTRLTVV.

The V and J genes are TRBV30 and TRBJ2-3; tentatively, D is TRBD2 (7 bases). Germline V gives CDR1 GTSNPN, CDR2 SVGIG (reference sequence). The ends were cut back, 2 bases at V and 2 bases at J, with 14 bases in the middle. The CDR3 loop spans 15 amino acids. The CDR3 sequence: CAWSRRGLDTDTQYF. The CDR3 DNA is TGTGCCTGGAGTCGGCGGGGGCTCGACACAGATACGCAGTATTTT.

This clone appeared a single time. V usage is TRBV19 and J usage is TRBJ2-6; 7 bases match TRBD1. Looked up from germline, CDR1 is LNHDA and CDR2 is SQIVND (reference sequence). The CDR3 has 17 amino acids. The J segment lost 0 bases and the V segment lost 8 bases, leaving 10 bases of the junction unmatched. The CDR3 sequence: CASRKGRGSSGANVLTF. The CDR3 nucleotides read TGTGCCAGTCGGAAGGGCAGGGGGTCCTCTGGGGCCAACGTCCTGACTTTC.

In its sample, this clone was seen a few times. V gene TRBV18 combines with J gene TRBJ2-3; unclear D gene. This CDR3 contains 13 residues. The germline V gene has CDR1 KGHSH and CDR2 LQKENI. Trimming took off 3 bases at V and 7 bases at J, with 11 bases between the two ends. The CDR3 nucleotides read TGTGCCAGCTCACCGCCCTCACCTAATACGCAGTATTTT. The encoded protein is CASSPPSPNTQYF.

The rearrangement joins TRBV4-2 to TRBJ2-7, with 7 bases that match TRBD2. The CDR3 length is 16 residues. Germline trimming cut 4 bases from V and 1 base from J; bases unmatched to any gene: 10. CDR1 LGHNA and CDR2 YNFKEQ come from the germline V gene. In DNA form, the CDR3 reads TGTGCCAGCAGCCCCAGTACCAGCGGGACTTCCTACGAGCAGTACTTC. Encoded protein: CASSPSTSGTSYEQYF.

The rearrangement joins TRBV28 to TRBJ2-6; TRBD1 matches at 7 bases. CDR1 is MDHEN, CDR2 SYDVKM, per germline. This CDR3 contains 16 residues. Germline trimming cut 5 bases from V and 2 bases from J; bases unmatched to any gene: 6. The CDR3 sequence is CASSPFDRAGANVLTF. The DNA for the CDR3 is TGTGCCAGCAGTCCGTTCGACAGGGCTGGGGCCAACGTCCTGACTTTC. Full variable domain (missing parts from reference TRBV28 and TRBJ2-6): DVKVTQSSRYLVKRTGEKVFLECVQDMDHENMFWYRQDPGLGLRLIYFSYDVKMKEKGDIPEGYSVSREKKERFSLILESASTNQTSMYLCASSPFDRAGANVLTFGAGSRLTVL.

This rearrangement joins TRBV19 to TRBJ2-3; no clear D gene. V was clipped by 5 bases and J by 4 bases, with 4 bases between them. Per the germline V gene, CDR1 is LNHDA and CDR2 is SQIVND (reference sequence). This CDR3 contains 11 residues. As DNA, the CDR3 is TGTGCCAGTAGTCGGGCAGATACGCAGTATTTT. Translating gives CASSRADTQYF.

The V call is TRBV2, the J call TRBJ1-4; D remains unclear. CDR3 length equals 18 residues. The germline V gene encodes CDR1 SNHLY and CDR2 FYNNEI. The V end lost 4 bases, the J end lost 0 bases, and 18 bases lay between the germline ends. The CDR3 region is CASSARGWGRTTNEKLFF. The CDR3, as DNA: TGTGCCAGCAGTGCTCGGGGATGGGGTCGGACAACTAATGAAAAACTGTTTTTT.

This clone appeared a few times. The chain couples TRBV7-3 to TRBJ2-1, with a possible D match to TRBD1 (6 bases). This CDR3 is 12 amino acids long. In germline, CDR1 is SGHTA, CDR2 FQGTGA. V dropped 5 bases and J dropped 5 bases, with 7 bases sitting between them. The CDR3 reads CASSRGNNEQFF. CDR3 nucleotide sequence: TGTGCCAGCAGCAGGGGGAACAATGAGCAGTTCTTC.

This clone was counted a few times. The gene calls are TRBV18 and TRBJ2-7; tentatively, D is TRBD2 (6 bases). Trimming stripped 1 base from V and 2 bases from J, with 15 bases between. The CDR3 is 16 residues long. CDR1 and CDR2 from the germline V gene are KGHSH and LQKENI. CDR3 sequence: CASSPRRGSGPYEQYF. CDR3 DNA sequence: TGTGCCAGCTCACCACGTCGAGGTAGCGGTCCCTACGAGCAGTACTTC.

This clone appeared once. J is TRBJ2-7 and V is TRBV28; D is ambiguous. In germline, CDR1 is MDHEN, CDR2 SYDVKM. Deletions cut 3 bases from V and 3 bases from J, with 12 bases between. This CDR3 region has 14 residues. CDR3 loop: CASSFVSSHYEQYF. The DNA for the CDR3 is TGTGCCAGCAGTTTCGTTTCCAGTCACTACGAGCAGTACTTC.

The chain couples TRBV21-1 to TRBJ1-1; TRBD1, as called in the table, went unchecked against the DNA. TRBV21-1 is noted as a pseudogene. The CDR3 contains 18 residues. Here the CDR3 DNA reads TGTGCCAGCAGCCGCCCGACAGGGACCCTTCCCTCTTCCACTGAAGCTTTCTTT. Residues: CASSRPTGTLPSSTEAFF.

The J gene is TRBJ2-7, the V gene TRBV28, with 8 bases aligning to TRBD2. From germline, CDR1 is MDHEN and CDR2 SYDVKM. The CDR3 spans 17 residues. With V trimmed by 6 bases and J by 4 bases, 17 bases remained unmatched. As DNA, the CDR3 is TGTGCCAGCAGCACTCTGGCAGGGCTAGCGGGTCCGTACGAGCAGTACTTC. This sequence encodes CASSTLAGLAGPYEQYF. Full variable domain (remainder filled in from reference TRBV28 and TRBJ2-7): DVKVTQSSRYLVKRTGEKVFLECVQDMDHENMFWYRQDPGLGLRLIYFSYDVKMKEKGDIPEGYSVSREKKERFSLILESASTNQTSMYLCASSTLAGLAGPYEQYFGPGTRLTVT.

This clone has just one count. The chain recombines TRBV19 with TRBJ2-3, with a possible D match to TRBD2 (5 bases). The CDR3 is made up of 13 amino acids. Germline CDR1 reads LNHDA; CDR2 reads SQIVND (reference sequence). V was cut by 7 bases and J by 0 bases, with 8 bases left in between. The CDR3 loop is CASKRTSTDTQYF. The CDR3 nucleotides read TGTGCCAGTAAGCGGACTAGCACAGATACGCAGTATTTT.

The chain links TRBV19 to TRBJ2-5; no clear D. Germline CDR1 is LNHDA and CDR2 is SQIVND (reference sequence). V was cut by 3 bases and J by 4 bases, with 9 bases left in between. The CDR3 has 13 amino acids. CDR3 nucleotide sequence: TGTGCCAGTAGTATCCACTTGAGAGAGACCCAGTACTTC. Translated: CASSIHLRETQYF.

This clone was seen just once. The chain combines TRBV20-1 with TRBJ2-5; no reliable D call. The DNA matches TRBJ2-7 better at its end, which makes the J call doubtful. The CDR3 is 11 amino acids. CDR1 and CDR2 from the germline V gene are DFQATT and SNEGSKA (reference sequence). In DNA, the CDR3 is TGCAGTGCTCGACTTAACTCCGAGCAGTACTTC. Translation: CSARLNSEQYF.

V usage is TRBV18 and J usage is TRBJ1-1, with TRBD1 as a possible D gene (5 bases). The length of the CDR3 is 13 residues. Trimming took off 2 bases at V and 1 base at J, with 5 bases between the two ends. CDR1 and CDR2 (germline): KGHSH, LQKENI. CDR3 loop: CASSPGQNTEAFF. Here the CDR3 DNA reads TGTGCCAGCTCACCAGGACAGAACACTGAAGCTTTCTTT.

This chain links TRBV7-2 with TRBJ1-3; D remains ambiguous. Trimming left V 2 bases short and J 9 bases short, with 14 bases between. The length of the CDR3 is 14 residues. Germline V CDR1 and CDR2: SGHTA, FQGNSA. CDR3 nucleotide sequence: TGTGCCAGCAGCTTATTTGCGGCCGGGGTCACCATATATTTT. It is translated as CASSLFAAGVTIYF.

The chain carries TRBV20-1 and TRBJ1-5, with TRBD1 as a possible D gene (5 bases). CDR1 is DFQATT, CDR2 SNEGSKA, per germline (reference sequence). This CDR3 has 11 residues. V lost 3 bases and J lost 5, with 5 bases in between. The CDR3 region has the DNA TGCAGTGCTAGGACAGATCAGCCCCAGCATTTT. Protein sequence: CSARTDQPQHF.

This chain connects TRBV6-1 to TRBJ1-5; 8 bases agree with TRBD1. There are 15 residues in the CDR3. The germline CDR1 and CDR2 sequences are MNHNS and SASEGT. Trimming at V came to 0 bases and at J to 6 bases, leaving 4 bases not matched to a gene. CDR3 in amino acids: CASSEATGGGQPQHF. The DNA of the CDR3 is TGTGCCAGCAGTGAAGCAACAGGGGGAGGTCAGCCCCAGCATTTT.

The chain combines TRBV10-3 with TRBJ2-7; 7 bases map to TRBD1. Losses at the gene ends were 3 bases for V and 3 bases for J; bases not matched to a gene: 5. The germline V gene has CDR1 ENHRY and CDR2 SYGVKD. The CDR3 is made up of 14 amino acids. CDR3 in DNA: TGTGCCATCAGTGATACTCAGGGGGTCTACGAGCAGTACTTC. Amino acids: CAISDTQGVYEQYF.

The rearrangement joins TRBV19 to TRBJ1-3; 8 nucleotides align to TRBD1. Germline V gene lookup returns CDR1 LNHDA and CDR2 SQIVND (reference sequence). Trimming at V came to 10 bases and at J to 0 bases, leaving 11 bases not matched to a gene. The CDR3 runs 16 residues. As DNA, the CDR3 is TGTGCCACAAAGCCCTCAGGGGGCGGCTCTGGAAACACCATATATTTT. This gives the protein CATKPSGGGSGNTIYF.

CDR3 bases: TGCGCCAGCAGTACAACAGCGGGAAATGTAAATGAGCAGTTCTTC. Protein: CASSTTAGNVNEQFF. V and J are TRBV5-1 and TRBJ2-1, with 7 bases matching TRBD2. After removal of 5 bases from V and 7 bases from J, the junction contained 12 bases not matched to a gene. Looked up from germline, CDR1 is SGHRS and CDR2 is YFSETQ. The length of the CDR3 is 15 residues. The full variable domain, completed using reference TRBV5-1 and TRBJ2-1, is KAGVTQTPRYLIKTRGQQVTLSCSPISGHRSVSWYQQTPGQGLQFLFEYFSETQRNKGNFPGRFSGRQFSNSRSEMNVSTLELGDSALYLCASSTTAGNVNEQFFGPGTRLTVL.

V and J are TRBV18 and TRBJ1-5, with TRBD1 matching 8 bases. Germline CDR1 KGHSH, CDR2 LQKENI. The CDR3 runs 13 residues. V shed 4 bases and J 6 bases; nucleotides not matched to a gene: 2. The CDR3 coding sequence is TGTGCCAGCTCACTGGACAGGGCTCAGCCCCAGCATTTT. This gives the protein CASSLDRAQPQHF.